Listed below are T cell receptor beta chains from one sample, sequenced in a study of blood T cell repertoires in COVID-19. Sequencing used immunoSEQ multiplex PCR; TCRdb keeps in-frame clones, though not all of them. The repertoire holds 200,000 to 250,000 clones, with about nine tenths as singletons. Sequenced sample: peripheral blood. The source of these receptors is a man aged 50 to 59 with COVID-19, enrolled during active disease. Each CDR3 is given with its conserved first and last residue. Each record gives: V gene, clone size, D gene, J gene, CDR3 protein, CDR3 DNA. A D gene is named only where the DNA matches it firmly. A clone size is listed for some rows: how often the clone was seen (once, few, many), or a class if it is expanded.

v_call: TRBV4-3; clone_size: -; d_call: -; j_call: TRBJ1-2; cdr3_aa: CASSQGSGSGYGYTF; cdr3_nt: TGCGCCAGCAGCCAAGGGTCGGGGAGTGGCTATGGCTACACCTTC
v_call: TRBV5-4; clone_size: -; d_call: TRBD2; j_call: TRBJ2-7; cdr3_aa: CASSPGTSGVYEQYF; cdr3_nt: TGTGCCAGCAGCCCCGGGACTAGCGGGGTATACGAGCAGTACTTC
v_call: TRBV12-5; clone_size: -; d_call: -; j_call: TRBJ2-2; cdr3_aa: CASGPNNSVNTGELFF; cdr3_nt: TGTGCTAGTGGACCTAACAATAGCGTGAACACCGGGGAGCTGTTTTTT
v_call: TRBV5-8; clone_size: -; d_call: -; j_call: TRBJ2-7; cdr3_aa: CASSQDSSYEQYF; cdr3_nt: TGTGCCAGCAGCCAGGACAGCTCCTACGAGCAGTACTTC
v_call: TRBV5-1; clone_size: few; d_call: -; j_call: TRBJ1-3; cdr3_aa: CASSLDMGSGNTIYF; cdr3_nt: TGCGCCAGCAGCTTAGACATGGGCTCTGGAAACACCATATATTTT
v_call: TRBV25-1; clone_size: once; d_call: TRBD2; j_call: TRBJ2-1; cdr3_aa: CASTTSGGNEQFF; cdr3_nt: TGTGCCAGCACTACTAGCGGCGGGAATGAGCAGTTCTTC
v_call: TRBV19; clone_size: -; d_call: TRBD1; j_call: TRBJ2-7; cdr3_aa: CASSTSAGGTGHEQYF; cdr3_nt: TGTGCCAGTAGTACATCCGCAGGGGGGACAGGGCACGAGCAGTACTTC
v_call: TRBV10-3; clone_size: -; d_call: -; j_call: TRBJ2-3; cdr3_aa: CAISETGTDTQYF; cdr3_nt: TGTGCCATCAGTGAGACGGGGACAGATACGCAGTATTTT
v_call: TRBV5-1; clone_size: -; d_call: TRBD2; j_call: TRBJ2-7; cdr3_aa: CASSVGTSGSYEQYF; cdr3_nt: TGCGCCAGCAGCGTCGGGACTAGCGGGAGTTACGAGCAGTACTTC
v_call: TRBV7-9; clone_size: -; d_call: TRBD1; j_call: TRBJ2-1; cdr3_aa: CASKGQGRNEQFF; cdr3_nt: TGTGCCAGCAAGGGACAGGGAAGAAATGAGCAGTTCTTC
v_call: TRBV9; clone_size: -; d_call: TRBD2; j_call: TRBJ2-2; cdr3_aa: CASSPRGGVNTGELFF; cdr3_nt: TGTGCCAGCAGCCCCCGGGGGGGGGTGAACACCGGGGAGCTGTTTTTT
v_call: TRBV5-4; clone_size: -; d_call: -; j_call: TRBJ2-2; cdr3_aa: CASSFGLTTGELFF; cdr3_nt: TGTGCCAGCAGCTTTGGACTAACCACCGGGGAGCTGTTTTTT
v_call: TRBV6-5; clone_size: -; d_call: TRBD1; j_call: TRBJ1-4; cdr3_aa: CASSAGTGNEKLFF; cdr3_nt: TGTGCCAGCAGCGCCGGGACAGGGAATGAAAAACTGTTTTTT
v_call: TRBV6-4; clone_size: -; d_call: -; j_call: TRBJ2-1; cdr3_aa: CASSESLAIYNEQFF; cdr3_nt: TGTGCCAGCAGTGAAAGCCTAGCCATATACAATGAGCAGTTCTTC
v_call: TRBV4-1; clone_size: -; d_call: TRBD1; j_call: TRBJ2-2; cdr3_aa: CASSHLPPGQGEAGELFF; cdr3_nt: TGCGCCAGCAGCCACCTACCACCGGGACAGGGTGAGGCCGGGGAGCTGTTTTTT
v_call: TRBV5-1; clone_size: -; d_call: TRBD1; j_call: TRBJ2-7; cdr3_aa: CASSVNLMNRDSSYEQYF; cdr3_nt: TGCGCCAGCAGCGTCAACCTAATGAACCGGGACAGCTCCTACGAGCAGTACTTC
v_call: TRBV7-3; clone_size: -; d_call: TRBD2; j_call: TRBJ2-7; cdr3_aa: CASSPSGGYEQYF; cdr3_nt: TGTGCCAGCAGCCCCTCGGGGGGCTACGAGCAGTACTTC
v_call: TRBV27; clone_size: -; d_call: -; j_call: TRBJ1-2; cdr3_aa: CASRTTGIGGYTF; cdr3_nt: TGTGCCAGCAGGACGACAGGAATCGGTGGCTACACCTTC
v_call: TRBV19; clone_size: -; d_call: -; j_call: TRBJ1-6; cdr3_aa: CASTPPGKSPLHF; cdr3_nt: TGTGCCAGCACCCCCCCAGGCAAATCACCCCTCCACTTT
v_call: TRBV7-2; clone_size: -; d_call: TRBD2; j_call: TRBJ2-7; cdr3_aa: CASSGGGTISYEQYF; cdr3_nt: TGTGCCAGCAGCGGTGGGGGGACTATTTCCTACGAGCAGTACTTC
v_call: TRBV12-3/TRBV12-4; clone_size: -; d_call: -; j_call: TRBJ2-5; cdr3_aa: CASNRGAQETQYF; cdr3_nt: TGTGCCAGCAATAGGGGTGCCCAAGAGACCCAGTACTTC
v_call: TRBV7-9; clone_size: -; d_call: TRBD2; j_call: TRBJ2-7; cdr3_aa: CASSPGTSGREQYF; cdr3_nt: TGTGCCAGCAGCCCCGGGACTAGCGGGAGAGAGCAGTACTTC
v_call: TRBV28; clone_size: -; d_call: -; j_call: TRBJ1-1; cdr3_aa: CASSLGQEAFF; cdr3_nt: TGTGCCAGCAGTTTAGGCCAGGAAGCTTTCTTT
v_call: TRBV7-9; clone_size: -; d_call: TRBD1; j_call: TRBJ1-4; cdr3_aa: CASSSGQGLEKLFF; cdr3_nt: TGTGCCAGCAGCTCGGGACAGGGGTTGGAAAAACTGTTTTTT
v_call: TRBV5-5; clone_size: -; d_call: TRBD1; j_call: TRBJ1-6; cdr3_aa: CASSLKGGGYSPLHF; cdr3_nt: TGTGCCAGCAGCTTGAAAGGGGGCGGTTATTCACCCCTCCACTTT
v_call: TRBV6-5; clone_size: -; d_call: TRBD1; j_call: TRBJ2-2; cdr3_aa: CASSSDRGETGELFF; cdr3_nt: TGTGCCAGCAGTTCGGACAGGGGCGAAACCGGGGAGCTGTTTTTT
v_call: TRBV5-1; clone_size: -; d_call: -; j_call: TRBJ1-1; cdr3_aa: CASSLAPRAPTEAFF; cdr3_nt: TGCGCCAGCAGCTTGGCCCCGAGGGCTCCAACTGAAGCTTTCTTT
v_call: TRBV25-1; clone_size: few; d_call: -; j_call: TRBJ1-4; cdr3_aa: CASSDGTSSEKLFF; cdr3_nt: TGTGCCAGCAGTGACGGGACATCTTCTGAAAAACTGTTTTTT
v_call: TRBV27; clone_size: few; d_call: -; j_call: TRBJ1-4; cdr3_aa: CASRTSARGNEKLFF; cdr3_nt: TGTGCCAGCAGAACCTCCGCGCGGGGTAATGAAAAACTGTTTTTT
v_call: TRBV18; clone_size: -; d_call: TRBD1; j_call: TRBJ1-4; cdr3_aa: CASSDREDEKLFF; cdr3_nt: TGTGCCAGCTCGGACAGGGAGGATGAAAAACTGTTTTTT
v_call: TRBV5-4; clone_size: -; d_call: TRBD2; j_call: TRBJ2-1; cdr3_aa: CASSLGRSGGRGEQFF; cdr3_nt: TGTGCCAGCAGCTTGGGTCGGTCGGGAGGGCGAGGTGAGCAGTTCTTC
v_call: TRBV11-1; clone_size: -; d_call: -; j_call: TRBJ2-7; cdr3_aa: CASSFSYEQYF; cdr3_nt: TGTGCCAGCAGCTTTTCGTACGAGCAGTACTTC
v_call: TRBV25-1; clone_size: -; d_call: -; j_call: TRBJ2-1; cdr3_aa: CASSEFGLSAYNEQFF; cdr3_nt: TGTGCCAGCAGTGAATTCGGACTCTCCGCTTACAATGAGCAGTTCTTC
v_call: TRBV25-1; clone_size: -; d_call: -; j_call: TRBJ1-1; cdr3_aa: CASSEMDAGDTEAFF; cdr3_nt: TGTGCCAGCAGTGAAATGGACGCAGGGGACACTGAAGCTTTCTTT
v_call: TRBV5-1; clone_size: -; d_call: TRBD1; j_call: TRBJ1-4; cdr3_aa: CASSLGQGDEKLFF; cdr3_nt: TGCGCCAGCAGCTTGGGACAGGGGGACGAAAAACTGTTTTTT
v_call: TRBV2; clone_size: few; d_call: -; j_call: TRBJ2-6; cdr3_aa: CASSIGLSGANVLTF; cdr3_nt: TGTGCCAGCAGTATTGGCCTCTCTGGGGCCAACGTCCTGACTTTC
v_call: TRBV7-3; clone_size: -; d_call: TRBD1; j_call: TRBJ1-2; cdr3_aa: CASSLTLDRDSYGYTF; cdr3_nt: TGTGCCAGCAGCTTAACCCTGGACAGGGACAGCTATGGCTACACCTTC
v_call: TRBV20-1; clone_size: -; d_call: TRBD2; j_call: TRBJ2-5; cdr3_aa: CSASSGGSYQETQYF; cdr3_nt: TGCAGTGCTAGTTCGGGGGGGTCGTACCAAGAGACCCAGTACTTC
v_call: TRBV7-9; clone_size: -; d_call: TRBD2; j_call: TRBJ2-7; cdr3_aa: CASSLGPGTSGYEQYF; cdr3_nt: TGTGCCAGCAGCTTGGGGCCCGGGACTAGCGGATACGAGCAGTACTTC
v_call: TRBV28; clone_size: -; d_call: TRBD1; j_call: TRBJ2-5; cdr3_aa: CASSFSGGRETQYF; cdr3_nt: TGTGCCAGCAGTTTTTCAGGGGGCCGGGAGACCCAGTACTTC
v_call: TRBV21-1; clone_size: -; d_call: -; j_call: TRBJ2-7; cdr3_aa: CASSIWGQGAYEQYF; cdr3_nt: -
v_call: TRBV6-1; clone_size: -; d_call: -; j_call: TRBJ1-2; cdr3_aa: CASSEAHGVQSYGYTF; cdr3_nt: TGTGCCAGCAGTGAAGCGCACGGGGTTCAAAGCTATGGCTACACCTTC
v_call: TRBV25-1; clone_size: -; d_call: -; j_call: TRBJ2-5; cdr3_aa: CASSEITGETQYF; cdr3_nt: TGTGCCAGCAGTGAAATAACGGGGGAGACCCAGTACTTC
v_call: TRBV30; clone_size: once; d_call: -; j_call: TRBJ1-6; cdr3_aa: CAWSVLGSPLHF; cdr3_nt: TGTGCCTGGAGTGTACTAGGTTCACCCCTCCACTTT
v_call: TRBV28; clone_size: -; d_call: -; j_call: TRBJ1-5; cdr3_aa: CASSFTGSNQPQHF; cdr3_nt: TGTGCCAGCAGTTTTACCGGGAGCAATCAGCCCCAGCATTTT
v_call: TRBV4-3; clone_size: -; d_call: TRBD2; j_call: TRBJ2-5; cdr3_aa: CASSREPGLAYETQYF; cdr3_nt: TGCGCCAGCAGCAGGGAACCGGGACTAGCCTATGAGACCCAGTACTTC
v_call: TRBV28; clone_size: -; d_call: -; j_call: TRBJ1-5; cdr3_aa: CASRTGSVSNQPQHF; cdr3_nt: TGTGCCAGCAGAACAGGATCGGTCAGCAATCAGCCCCAGCATTTT
v_call: TRBV28; clone_size: -; d_call: -; j_call: TRBJ1-1; cdr3_aa: CASSLAPGRNTEAFF; cdr3_nt: TGTGCCAGCAGTTTAGCGCCGGGGAGGAACACTGAAGCTTTCTTT
v_call: TRBV7-6; clone_size: -; d_call: -; j_call: TRBJ1-2; cdr3_aa: CASSFFPGWAYGYTF; cdr3_nt: TGTGCCAGCAGCTTCTTCCCAGGGTGGGCCTATGGCTACACCTTC
v_call: TRBV27; clone_size: -; d_call: -; j_call: TRBJ1-2; cdr3_aa: CASSLLSAGGYTF; cdr3_nt: TGTGCCAGCAGTTTATTGTCCGCGGGGGGCTACACCTTC
v_call: TRBV12-3/TRBV12-4; clone_size: -; d_call: TRBD1; j_call: TRBJ1-1; cdr3_aa: CASRIGDSEAFF; cdr3_nt: TGTGCCAGCAGGATAGGGGACAGTGAAGCTTTCTTT
v_call: TRBV7-8; clone_size: few; d_call: TRBD2; j_call: TRBJ2-1; cdr3_aa: CASSPGTTYNEQFF; cdr3_nt: TGTGCCAGCAGCCCCGGGACTACCTACAATGAGCAGTTCTTC
v_call: TRBV6-5; clone_size: -; d_call: -; j_call: TRBJ2-7; cdr3_aa: CASSYGADRSEQYF; cdr3_nt: TGTGCCAGCAGTTACGGAGCGGATCGTTCCGAGCAGTACTTC
v_call: TRBV9; clone_size: few; d_call: -; j_call: TRBJ1-6; cdr3_aa: CASSGTQGYNSPLHF; cdr3_nt: TGTGCCAGCAGCGGGACACAAGGGTATAATTCACCCCTCCACTTT
v_call: TRBV7-9; clone_size: -; d_call: -; j_call: TRBJ1-4; cdr3_aa: CASSLDAQVEKLFF; cdr3_nt: TGTGCCAGCAGCTTAGATGCGCAGGTTGAAAAACTGTTTTTT
v_call: TRBV19; clone_size: -; d_call: TRBD1; j_call: TRBJ1-4; cdr3_aa: CASKGQDLGEKLFF; cdr3_nt: TGTGCCAGTAAGGGACAGGACCTGGGCGAAAAACTGTTTTTT
v_call: TRBV28; clone_size: once; d_call: -; j_call: TRBJ1-2; cdr3_aa: CASSLPLTGDGYTF; cdr3_nt: TGTGCCAGCAGTTTACCTCTTACCGGAGATGGCTACACCTTC